This T cell receptor (beta chain) was profiled in a study of cytomegalovirus exposure and HLA in healthy donors. Primers for the PCR totalled 60 Vbeta and 13 Jbeta. Method: immunoSEQ multiplex PCR; TCRdb's copy keeps in-frame clones and lacks some. The sample consists of 200,000 or so clones, over 75% of them appearing once. Notes on this clone: What it binds is unknown.

Study-level results: In a later analysis, HLA-associated beta chains showed higher expansion and lower generation probabilities than comparable chains. It has been reported that TCR beta sequences accurately predicted the HLA-A and HLA-B alleles of most subjects. The study put some 150 TCR beta chains on its list as cytomegalovirus-associated.

The CDR3 length is 17 residues. Germline lookup yields CDR1 MNHEY and CDR2 SMNVEV (reference sequence). The junction had 13 bases not matched to a gene; V was cut back by 8 bases and J by 1 base. Sample: PBMCs. This chain uses TRBV27 with TRBJ2-3; 9 positions agree with TRBD2. This receptor was obtained from a man aged 35 to 55 in good health and CMV-seropositive. CDR3 nucleotides: TGTGCCAGCGGGCAGTGGCGGGGGGGGCCGGGCACAGATACGCAGTATTTT. The encoded protein is CASGQWRGGPGTDTQYF.